This TCR beta chain was observed in a study of CD8 T cells in Susac syndrome (dated by TCRdb to about 2019). Regarding the study in general: The study used repertoire sequencing to test whether antigen drove CD8+ T cell activation and differentiation in Susac syndrome. CD8+ T cell repertoire clonality was compared between some 12 healthy donors, about 14 Susac syndrome patients and around 15 multiple sclerosis patients. Results the study describes overall, beyond this receptor: The number of individuals in the TCR sequencing and HLA analysis was recognized as being relatively small.

Peripheral blood CD8+ and CD4+ T cells from healthy donors, Susac syndrome patients and multiple sclerosis patients were profiled using high-throughput TCR beta sequencing. The multiple sclerosis controls were treatment-naive patients who had stable or active relapsing-remitting disease and met the revised McDonald criteria. CD8+ TEMRA cells were enriched by FACS, while bulk CD8+ and CD4+ T cells were purified by magnetic negative isolation. Blood was collected in EDTA tubes and processed within 24 hours, with PBMCs isolated through density gradient centrifugation. PBMCs intended for TCR sequencing were cryopreserved in liquid nitrogen and thawed later in a water bath at 37 degrees C. A purity of at least 90% was achieved for sorted or isolated CD4+, CD8+ and CD8+ TEMRA cells. RNA was extracted using the RNeasy kit, and roughly 0.45 to 1 microgram was reverse transcribed with random hexamers. TCR beta CDR3 regions were amplified with the immunoSEQ multiplex PCR assay covering 54 Vbeta and 13 Jbeta segments. To correct PCR amplification bias, a synthetic template baseline was used for both primer optimization and computational correction. The study's processing was this. Reads were annotated to V, D and J genes according to IMGT and were analyzed with immunoSEQ Analyzer, with only productive sequences retained. Clonality was computed as one minus Shannon entropy normalized by log2 of the number of productive unique sequences. For each patient and control, public and private clones were evaluated within the 100 most prevalent clones. Clones were defined as Susac-specific if absent from the healthy and MS cohorts, from more than 900 published viral clones and from other ImmuneACCESS disease sequences. The public reads were reanalyzed by TCRdb: fastp trimming at Q25, MiXCR alignment, in-frame beta chains only. Each CDR3 protein gets just one entry, which takes the most common genes and DNA from the rows behind it. In this record, the V and J calls reflect TCRdb's handling and not the investigators' own analysis. Present in this sample are 250,000 to 300,000 distinct CDR3 sequences, over 75% of which were seen just once. Roughly 0.21% of the sample lies in the top ten.

The V end loses 7 bases and the J end loses 4 bases, and a stretch of 22 bases separates them. The germline V gene yields MDHEN for CDR1 and SYDVKM for CDR2. The cysteine opens and the phenylalanine closes a CDR3 of 16 amino acids. The read is trimmed to its CDR3 DNA, 48 bases read in frame from base 1. On this clonotype: Its antigen is not yet known. Qualities for individual bases were not recorded, and no much larger clone is one base off.

Material: CD8+ T cells from PBMCs. The source of this sequence is a human donor with multiple sclerosis. The rearrangement combines TRBV28 with TRBJ1-2, with TRBD1 tentatively as D gene (5 bases match). In nucleotide form, the sequence is TGTGCCAGCATCCAAATGACCACCGGGACGACCTATGGCTACACCTTC. Translated, this gives CASIQMTTGTTYGYTF.